These T cell receptor beta chains were read from a single sample in a study of T cell changes during pregnancy in multiple sclerosis. Sequencing was performed with immunoSEQ multiplex PCR; in TCRdb, only in-frame clones are kept and a portion is missing. This sample yields about 100,000 clones, of which 92% are seen a single time; less than 2.5% belongs to the top ten. The sample here was peripheral blood, taken after pregnancy. Receptor source: a female donor with multiple sclerosis, enrolled in a pregnancy study. Each CDR3 is given with its conserved first and last residue. The D gene is left open where the match is weak. Size is omitted from some rows. Given values are once, few, many or a class for expanded clones.

size	J	V	D	CDR3	DNA
NA	TRBJ1-6	TRBV19	TRBD1	CASNPTGGDSPLHF	TGTGCCAGTAATCCGACAGGGGGGGATTCACCCCTCCACTTT
NA	TRBJ2-7	TRBV9	TRBD2	CASSATSGRRGEQYF	TGTGCCAGCAGCGCGACTAGCGGGAGGCGGGGCGAGCAGTACTTC
NA	TRBJ2-1	TRBV5-6	NA	CASSLVPSNEQFF	TGTGCCAGCAGCTTGGTCCCCAGCAATGAGCAGTTCTTC
once	TRBJ1-3	TRBV5-1	TRBD1	CASSLGTGAGNTIYF	TGCGCCAGCAGCTTAGGGACAGGGGCTGGAAACACCATATATTTT
NA	TRBJ2-5	TRBV4-1	NA	CASSQDLGQTIQETQYF	TGCGCCAGCAGCCAAGATTTAGGACAGACAATCCAAGAGACCCAGTACTTC
NA	TRBJ1-1	TRBV7-8	NA	CASSLVQTMNTEAFF	TGTGCCAGCAGCTTAGTACAAACAATGAACACTGAAGCTTTCTTT
NA	TRBJ1-5	TRBV7-2	TRBD1	CASSRGAQGSNQPQHF	TGTGCCAGCAGCCGAGGGGCACAGGGGAGCAATCAGCCCCAGCATTTT
NA	TRBJ2-1	TRBV5-1	NA	CASSQPGLQNEQFF	TGCGCCAGCAGCCAACCGGGACTCCAAAATGAGCAGTTCTTC
once	TRBJ1-1	TRBV16	NA	CASSQSGEGTEAFF	TGTGCCAGCAGCCAATCAGGGGAGGGCACTGAAGCTTTCTTT
NA	TRBJ2-7	TRBV4-3	NA	CASSQDSYYEQYF	TGCGCCAGCAGCCAAGACAGTTACTACGAGCAGTACTTC
NA	TRBJ2-7	TRBV7-2	NA	CASSAQGQIPSYEQYF	TGTGCCAGCAGCGCCCAAGGACAGATCCCCTCCTACGAGCAGTACTTC
NA	TRBJ1-1	TRBV18	TRBD1	CASSPRGQGPLNTEAFF	TGTGCCAGCTCACCACGGGGACAGGGTCCCTTGAACACTGAAGCTTTCTTT
few	TRBJ2-1	TRBV28	NA	CASTTPLSFGGANNEQFF	TGTGCCAGCACCACCCCCCTGAGTTTTGGCGGGGCCAACAATGAGCAGTTCTTC
few	TRBJ2-1	TRBV7-3	TRBD2	CASSLTSGIYNEQFF	TGTGCCAGCAGCTTAACTAGCGGGATTTACAATGAGCAGTTCTTC
NA	TRBJ2-7	TRBV28	NA	CASSYGEHIGEQYF	TGTGCCAGCAGTTACGGGGAGCATATAGGGGAGCAGTACTTC
once	TRBJ2-4	TRBV19	TRBD2	CASSRLAGETNHIQYF	TGTGCCAGTAGTAGACTAGCGGGGGAGACAAATCACATTCAGTACTTC
NA	TRBJ2-2	TRBV18	TRBD2	CASSPLGAGETGELFF	TGTGCCAGCTCACCACTCGGAGCGGGGGAGACCGGGGAGCTGTTTTTT
NA	TRBJ2-6	TRBV2	TRBD2	CASIGTTNSGANVLTF	TGTGCCAGCATTGGGACTACAAACTCTGGGGCCAACGTCCTGACTTTC
few	TRBJ1-3	TRBV7-9	NA	CASSLTGLNTIYF	TGTGCCAGCAGCTTAACAGGGCTAAACACCATATATTTT
NA	TRBJ2-5	TRBV5-1	TRBD1	CASSFGDRDQETQYF	TGCGCCAGCAGCTTCGGAGACAGGGACCAAGAGACCCAGTACTTC
few	TRBJ1-1	TRBV27	NA	CASSFSRGTEAFF	TGTGCCAGCAGTTTCTCTCGCGGCACTGAAGCTTTCTTT
NA	TRBJ1-2	TRBV4-3	NA	CASSQVPGDYGYTF	TGCGCCAGCAGCCAAGTTCCGGGTGACTATGGCTACACCTTC
NA	TRBJ1-1	TRBV13	NA	CASSLAGRGVTEAFF	TGTGCCAGCAGCTTAGCGGGGAGGGGGGTAACTGAAGCTTTCTTT
NA	TRBJ2-3	TRBV11-2	NA	CASSSQGTSTDTQYF	TGTGCCAGCAGCTCGCAGGGAACTAGCACAGATACGCAGTATTTT